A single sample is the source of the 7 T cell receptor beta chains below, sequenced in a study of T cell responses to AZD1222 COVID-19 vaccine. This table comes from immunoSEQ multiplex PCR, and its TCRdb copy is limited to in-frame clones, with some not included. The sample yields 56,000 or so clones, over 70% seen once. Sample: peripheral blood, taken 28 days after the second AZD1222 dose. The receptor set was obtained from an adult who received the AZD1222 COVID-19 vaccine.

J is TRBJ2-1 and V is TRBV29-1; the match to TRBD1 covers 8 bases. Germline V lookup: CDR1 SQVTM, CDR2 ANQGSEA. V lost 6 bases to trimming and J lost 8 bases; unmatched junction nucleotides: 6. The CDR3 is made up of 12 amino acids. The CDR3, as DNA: TGCAGCGTAAAGACAGGGGTAGATGAGCAGTTCTTC. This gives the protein CSVKTGVDEQFF.

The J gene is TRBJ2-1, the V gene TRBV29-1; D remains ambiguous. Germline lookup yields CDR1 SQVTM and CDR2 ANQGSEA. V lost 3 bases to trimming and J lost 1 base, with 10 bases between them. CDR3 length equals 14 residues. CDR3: CSVEAGISYNEQFF. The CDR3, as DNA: TGCAGCGTTGAGGCTGGTATTTCCTACAATGAGCAGTTCTTC.

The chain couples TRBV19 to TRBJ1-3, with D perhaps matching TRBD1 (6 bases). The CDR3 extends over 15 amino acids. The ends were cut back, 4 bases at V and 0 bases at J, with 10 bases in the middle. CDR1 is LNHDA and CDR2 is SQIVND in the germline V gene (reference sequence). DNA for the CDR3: TGTGCCAGTAGTAGTACAGGGCCCTCTGGAAACACCATATATTTT. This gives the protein CASSSTGPSGNTIYF.

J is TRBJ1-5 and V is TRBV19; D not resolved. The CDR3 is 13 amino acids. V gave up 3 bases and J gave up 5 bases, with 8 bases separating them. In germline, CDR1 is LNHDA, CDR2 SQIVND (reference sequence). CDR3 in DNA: TGTGCCAGTAGTATCGTAATTGATCAGCCCCAGCATTTT. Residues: CASSIVIDQPQHF.

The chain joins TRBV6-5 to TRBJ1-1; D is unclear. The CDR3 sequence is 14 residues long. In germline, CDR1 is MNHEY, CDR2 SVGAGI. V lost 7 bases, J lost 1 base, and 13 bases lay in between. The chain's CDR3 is CASIVRNKNTEAFF. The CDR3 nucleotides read TGTGCCAGCATAGTACGGAATAAGAACACTGAAGCTTTCTTT.

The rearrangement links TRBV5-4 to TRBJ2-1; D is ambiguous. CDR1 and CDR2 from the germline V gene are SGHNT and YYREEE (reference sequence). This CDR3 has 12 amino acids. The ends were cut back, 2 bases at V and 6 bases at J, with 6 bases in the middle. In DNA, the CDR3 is TGTGCCAGCAGCTTCGACTCCAATGAGCAGTTCTTC. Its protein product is CASSFDSNEQFF. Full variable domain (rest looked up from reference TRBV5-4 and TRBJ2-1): ETGVTQSPTHLIKTRGQQVTLRCSSQSGHNTVSWYQQALGQGPQFIFQYYREEENGRGNFPPRFSGLQFPNYSSELNVNALELDDSALYLCASSFDSNEQFFGPGTRLTVL.

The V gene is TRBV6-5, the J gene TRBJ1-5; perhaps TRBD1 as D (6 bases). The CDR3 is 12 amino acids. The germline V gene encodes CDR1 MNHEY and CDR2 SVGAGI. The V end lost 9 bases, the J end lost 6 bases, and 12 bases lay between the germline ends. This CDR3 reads CASMRTVQPQHF. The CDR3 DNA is TGTGCCAGTATGCGGACAGTTCAGCCCCAGCATTTT.